This T cell receptor (beta chain) was obtained from a study of radiation and T cells in renal cell carcinoma. Background on the study: Nephrectomy followed 15 Gy stereotactic body radiation by 4 weeks. The study, taken as a whole, reports: In blood, top tumor clones expanded by 2 weeks, shrinking by 4.

V lost 4 bases and J lost 6, with 18 bases in between. Germline V gene lookup returns CDR1 SEHNR and CDR2 FQNEAQ (reference sequence). This CDR3 comprises 15 residues. With regard to this clone: As yet, its antigen is unknown.

Documented time point: baseline pretreatment blood. Sample treatment: 15 Gy SBRT to primary tumor, nephrectomy 4 weeks later. Radiation-treated patients gave blood at baseline, week 2 and week 4. The assay was immunoSEQ multiplex PCR, and TCRdb's table has in-frame clones only and misses some. The sample has under 65,000 clones, 65% to 80% seen once. The input for sequencing was blood, taken from a patient whose treatment included radiotherapy and nephrectomy. The chain joins TRBV7-9 to TRBJ1-1; tentatively, D is TRBD1 (5 bases). The TCR originated in a man in his 60s with renal cell carcinoma. The CDR3 nucleotides are TGTGCCAGCAGCTCTGTCTCAGGGTTTGTAGCTGAAGCTTTCTTT. This translates into CASSSVSGFVAEAFF.